This paragraph reports one T cell receptor beta chain. No antigen is known for it. These data originate in a study of breast tumors, draining lymph nodes, adjacent tissues. Study-wide results and limits: Findings are consistent with lymph node origin and intratumoral expansion of most tumor T cells. Compared with lymph nodes, tumors were less diverse; compared with nontumor tissue, more. The lymph node origin of tumor T cells was framed as consistent with a hypothesis, not demonstrated. Tumor and nontumor repertoires were significantly more similar in luminal-like than in basal-like breast cancer.

The trim removed 2 bases at V and 8 bases at J, leaving 7 bases unmatched. The V gene's germline CDR1 is MNHEY and CDR2 SVGAGI. This CDR3 is built from 16 residues. MiXCR, run by TCRdb on the multiplex PCR reads, gives a single entry per CDR3 protein. The repertoire has about 14,000 distinct CDR3 sequences, roughly 50% of them found once; the top ten carry roughly 31%. The V call is TRBV6-5, the J call TRBJ2-1, with 12 bases fitting TRBD2. Sequences were obtained from tumor-adjacent breast tissue. This receptor was obtained from a female donor with breast cancer. Some clones in this sample may be carry-over from other donors' samples. CDR3 nucleotides: TGTGCCAGCAGTTACCTAGCTAGCGGGAGGGCATATGAGCAGTTCTTC. Amino acids: CASSYLASGRAYEQFF.